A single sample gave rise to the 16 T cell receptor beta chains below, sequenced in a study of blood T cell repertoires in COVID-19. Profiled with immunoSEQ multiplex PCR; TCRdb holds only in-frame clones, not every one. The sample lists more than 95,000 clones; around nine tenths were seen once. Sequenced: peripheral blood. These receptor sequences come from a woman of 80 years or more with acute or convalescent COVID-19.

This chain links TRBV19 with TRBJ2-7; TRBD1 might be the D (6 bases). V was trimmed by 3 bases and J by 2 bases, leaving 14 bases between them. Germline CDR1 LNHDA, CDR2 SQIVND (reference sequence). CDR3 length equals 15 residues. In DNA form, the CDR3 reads TGTGCCAGTAGTATCTCCGAGGGGGTCCCCTACGAGCAGTACTTC. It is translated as CASSISEGVPYEQYF.

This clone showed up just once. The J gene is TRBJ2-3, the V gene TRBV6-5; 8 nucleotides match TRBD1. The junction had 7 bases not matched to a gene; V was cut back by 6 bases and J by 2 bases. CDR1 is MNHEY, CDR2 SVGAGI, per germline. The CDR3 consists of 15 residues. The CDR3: CASSYMDRDTDTQYF. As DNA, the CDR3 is TGTGCCAGCAGCTACATGGACAGGGACACAGATACGCAGTATTTT.

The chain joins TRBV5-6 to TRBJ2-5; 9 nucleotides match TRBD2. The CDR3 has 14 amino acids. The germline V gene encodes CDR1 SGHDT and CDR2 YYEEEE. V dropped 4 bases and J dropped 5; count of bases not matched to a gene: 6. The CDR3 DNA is TGTGCCAGCAGCCGGGGGACTAGCCTTGAGACCCAGTACTTC. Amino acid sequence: CASSRGTSLETQYF.

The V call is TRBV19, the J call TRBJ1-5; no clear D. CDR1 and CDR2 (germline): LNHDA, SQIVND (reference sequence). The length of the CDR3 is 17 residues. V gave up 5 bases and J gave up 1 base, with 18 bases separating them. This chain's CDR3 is CASSSRGVGVSNQPQHF. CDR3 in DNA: TGTGCCAGTAGTTCTCGAGGTGTAGGAGTGAGCAATCAGCCCCAGCATTTT.

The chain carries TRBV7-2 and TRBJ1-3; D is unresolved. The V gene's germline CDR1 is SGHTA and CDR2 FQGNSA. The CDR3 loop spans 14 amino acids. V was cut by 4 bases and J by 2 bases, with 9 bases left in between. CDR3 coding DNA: TGTGCCAGCAGCTCCCCGGTAGCTGGAAACACCATATATTTT. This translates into CASSSPVAGNTIYF.

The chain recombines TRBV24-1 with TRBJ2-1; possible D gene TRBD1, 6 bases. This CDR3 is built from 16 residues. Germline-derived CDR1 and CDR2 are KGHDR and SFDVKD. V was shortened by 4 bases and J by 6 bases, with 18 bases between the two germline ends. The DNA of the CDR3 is TGTGCCACCAGTGAGGCAGTGGGGGCGCCAGGCAATGAGCAGTTCTTC. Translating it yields CATSEAVGAPGNEQFF.

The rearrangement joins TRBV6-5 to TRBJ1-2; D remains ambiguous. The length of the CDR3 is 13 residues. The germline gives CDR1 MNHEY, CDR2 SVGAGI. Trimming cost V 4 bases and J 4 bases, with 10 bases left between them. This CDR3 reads CASSSHESYGYTF. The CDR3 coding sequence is TGTGCCAGCAGTTCCCATGAGAGCTATGGCTACACCTTC.

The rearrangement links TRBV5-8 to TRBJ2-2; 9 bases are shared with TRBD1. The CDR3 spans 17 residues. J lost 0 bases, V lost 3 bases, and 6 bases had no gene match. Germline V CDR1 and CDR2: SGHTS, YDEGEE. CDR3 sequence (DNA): TGTGCCAGCAGCTCGGGACAGGGCACCGCGAACACCGGGGAGCTGTTTTTT. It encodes CASSSGQGTANTGELFF.

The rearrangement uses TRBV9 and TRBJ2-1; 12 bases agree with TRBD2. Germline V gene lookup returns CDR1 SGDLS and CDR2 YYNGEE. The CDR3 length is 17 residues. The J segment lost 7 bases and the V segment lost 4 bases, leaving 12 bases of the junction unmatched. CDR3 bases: TGTGCCAGCAGCCCGTGGACTAGCGGGAAGTCAATTAATGAGCAGTTCTTC. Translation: CASSPWTSGKSINEQFF.

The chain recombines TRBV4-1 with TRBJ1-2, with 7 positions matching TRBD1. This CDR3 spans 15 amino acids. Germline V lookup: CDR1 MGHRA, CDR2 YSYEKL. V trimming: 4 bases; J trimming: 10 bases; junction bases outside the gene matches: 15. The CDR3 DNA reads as TGCGCCAGCAGCCTAACAGGGGACCCAACCATACTCTACACCTTC. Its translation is CASSLTGDPTILYTF.

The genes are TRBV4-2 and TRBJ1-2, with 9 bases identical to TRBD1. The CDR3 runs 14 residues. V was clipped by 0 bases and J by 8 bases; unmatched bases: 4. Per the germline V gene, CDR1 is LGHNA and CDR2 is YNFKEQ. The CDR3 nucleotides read TGTGCCAGCAGCCAAGATAGGACAGGGGACGGCTACACCTTC. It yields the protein CASSQDRTGDGYTF.

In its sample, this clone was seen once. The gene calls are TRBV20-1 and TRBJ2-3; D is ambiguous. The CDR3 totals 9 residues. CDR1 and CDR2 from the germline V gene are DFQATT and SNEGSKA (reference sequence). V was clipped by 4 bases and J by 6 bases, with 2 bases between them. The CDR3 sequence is CSATDTQYF. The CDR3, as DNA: TGCAGTGCTACGGATACGCAGTATTTT.

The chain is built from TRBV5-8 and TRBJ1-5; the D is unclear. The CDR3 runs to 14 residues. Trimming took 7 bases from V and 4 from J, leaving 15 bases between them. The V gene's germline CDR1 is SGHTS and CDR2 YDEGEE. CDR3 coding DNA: TGTGCCAGCGCCCTCCAACTGCGGAATCAGCCCCAGCATTTT. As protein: CASALQLRNQPQHF.

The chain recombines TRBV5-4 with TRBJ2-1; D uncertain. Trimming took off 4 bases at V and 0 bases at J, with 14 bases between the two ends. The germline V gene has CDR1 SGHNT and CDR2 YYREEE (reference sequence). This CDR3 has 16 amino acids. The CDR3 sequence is CASSQALTVSYNEQFF. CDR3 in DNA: TGTGCCAGCAGCCAGGCCCTAACAGTCTCCTACAATGAGCAGTTCTTC.

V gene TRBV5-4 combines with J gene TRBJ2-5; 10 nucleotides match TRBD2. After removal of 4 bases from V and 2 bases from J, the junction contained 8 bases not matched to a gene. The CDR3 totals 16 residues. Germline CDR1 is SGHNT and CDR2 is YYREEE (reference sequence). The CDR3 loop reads CASSRTSGKGQETQYF. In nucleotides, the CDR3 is TGTGCCAGCAGCAGAACTAGCGGGAAGGGGCAAGAGACCCAGTACTTC.

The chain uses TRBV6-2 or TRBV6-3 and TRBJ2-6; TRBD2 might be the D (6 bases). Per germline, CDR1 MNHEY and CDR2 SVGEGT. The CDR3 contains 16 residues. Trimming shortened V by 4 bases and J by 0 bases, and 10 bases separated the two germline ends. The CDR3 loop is CASSSWRGSGANVLTF. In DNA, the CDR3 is TGTGCCAGCAGTTCATGGAGGGGCTCTGGGGCCAACGTCCTGACTTTC.